The next 10 T cell receptor beta chains were all read from a single sample in a study of tumor-infiltrating lymphocytes in primary liver carcinoma. Unsorted whole blood supplied the blood RNA, and germline DNA was isolated too. Constant-region priming of around 490 ng total RNA yielded TCR beta cDNA. Generation of the TCR beta libraries relied on three nested multiplex PCR rounds using slightly modified ARM-PCR. It was with TRBV1-TRBV30 forward primers and a C-beta reverse primer that the first two PCR rounds were run, at around 11 cycles each. TCRdb redid the calling of the multiplex PCR reads with MiXCR, one entry per CDR3 protein. The top ten hold approximately 15% of the sample, which has about 310,000 distinct CDR3 sequences, 50% to 60% seen once. The sample consisted of peripheral blood. The receptor source for this set is a woman aged 25 to 39 with primary liver carcinoma and hepatitis B virus infection.

This clonotype was seen repeatedly, ten times or more. The chain joins TRBV11-2 to TRBJ1-5, with 9 bases aligning to TRBD1. CDR3 size: 13 residues. The germline CDR1 and CDR2 sequences are SGHAT and FQNNGV. V gave up 5 bases and J gave up 5 bases; unmatched junction bases: 1. The CDR3 loop reads CASSRTGDQPQHF. The CDR3 DNA sequence: TGTGCCAGCAGCCGGACAGGGGATCAGCCCCAGCATTTT.

The V gene is TRBV5-8, the J gene TRBJ2-2, with 7 bases aligning to TRBD2. Germline V gene lookup returns CDR1 SGHTS and CDR2 YDEGEE. J was trimmed by 5 bases and V by 2 bases; bases with no gene match: 12. This CDR3 has 17 amino acids. CDR3 bases: TGTGCCAGCAGCTTCAATTTGAGGACTAGAGATACCGGGGAGCTGTTTTTT. Its translation is CASSFNLRTRDTGELFF.

Only a few counts were recorded for this clonotype. The rearrangement uses TRBV6-5 and TRBJ2-7; D may be TRBD1 or TRBD2 (6 bases each). The CDR3 has 16 amino acids. The V end was cut by 6 bases, the J end by 3 bases, with 21 bases between. Germline V gene data show CDR1 as MNHEY and CDR2 as SVGAGI. This CDR3 is CASSLGVWGANYEQYF. The CDR3 DNA reads TGTGCCAGCAGCCTGGGGGTATGGGGGGCCAACTACGAGCAGTACTTC.

In regard to this clonotype: Since the CDR3 does not end with the conserved phenylalanine or tryptophan, this likely comes from a read error. The chain uses TRBV6-2 or TRBV6-3 and TRBJ2-7; D is unclear. This CDR3 comprises 11 residues. Looked up from germline, CDR1 is MNHEY and CDR2 is SVGEGT. The CDR3 is CASSYSAEQYS. CDR3 coding DNA: TGTGCCAGCAGCTACTCTGCCGAGCAGTACTCC.

On this clonotype itself: A single base separates this from a much larger clone, so it may be a read error. No conserved phenylalanine or tryptophan ends this CDR3, so it is likely a read error. V usage is TRBV6-6 and J usage is TRBJ1-4; TRBD1 might be the D (6 bases). V was shortened by 7 bases and J by 8 bases, with 20 bases between the two germline ends. The germline V gene has CDR1 MNHNY and CDR2 SVGAGI (reference sequence). The CDR3 totals 15 residues. CDR3 sequence: CASTDSGVGNEKLFS. The CDR3 DNA reads as TGTGCCAGCACCGACTCAGGGGTGGGAAACGAAAAACTGTTTTCT.

With regard to this clonotype: The junction shows a germline mismatch at one end, possibly a read error. The chain joins TRBV29-1 to TRBJ2-1; D might be TRBD2 (5 bases). CDR3 length: 15 residues. CDR1 and CDR2 from the germline V gene are SQVTM and ANQGSEA. CDR3 nucleotides: TGCAGCGTTGTGGGATGGGAGCCGCCCTACAATGGGCAGTTCTTC. Protein sequence: CSVVGWEPPYNGQFF.

This clonotype was seen a handful of times. The V call is TRBV14, the J call TRBJ2-1, with 12 bases fitting TRBD2. CDR1 is SGHDN, CDR2 FVKESK, per germline. The CDR3 runs 16 residues. J lost 7 bases, V lost 4 bases, and 8 bases had no gene match. DNA of the CDR3: TGTGCCAGCAGCCTAATGACTAGCGGGAGCGGGAATGAGCAGTTCTTC. Protein sequence: CASSLMTSGSGNEQFF.

The gene calls are TRBV6-2 or TRBV6-3 and TRBJ2-7, with a weak D call TRBD2 (6 bases). CDR3 length: 15 amino acids. Germline V gives CDR1 MNHEY, CDR2 SVGEGT. V was cut by 7 bases and J by 2 bases, with 18 bases left in between. The CDR3 reads CASMGGSGGTYEQYF. CDR3 nucleotide sequence: TGTGCCAGCATGGGGGGTAGCGGAGGAACCTACGAGCAGTACTTC.

The rearrangement joins TRBV10-3 to TRBJ2-6; D is perhaps TRBD1 (5 bases). This CDR3 region has 16 residues. The V gene's germline CDR1 is ENHRY and CDR2 SYGVKD. Trimming cost V 4 bases and J 0 bases, with 10 bases left between them. CDR3 in DNA: TGTGCCATCAGTGGGCAGGGCAACTCTGGGGCCAACGTCCTGACTTTC. Translation gives CAISGQGNSGANVLTF.

About this clonotype itself: A read error is possible here, since a much larger clone lies one base away. The V gene is TRBV4-3, the J gene TRBJ1-6; no definite D call. Trimming cost V 1 base and J 11 bases, with 9 bases left between them. Germline V lookup: CDR1 LGHNA, CDR2 YSLEER. The length of the CDR3 is 13 residues. DNA of the CDR3: TGCGCCAGCAGCCAAGTCCCCGCTACACCCCTCCACTTT. This translates into CASSQVPATPLHF.